This T cell receptor (beta chain) derives from a study of T cells in Graves' hyperthyroidism and ophthalmopathy. The CDR3 is 15 amino acids. Trimming took off 3 bases at V and 1 base at J, with 11 bases between the two ends. What was amplified from RNA transcripts were TCR beta CDR3 regions. First-round RT-PCR with HTBI primers amplified the TCR CDR3 region. TCRdb called the multiplex PCR reads again in MiXCR, with one record for every CDR3 protein. Here the sample spans about 350,000 distinct CDR3 sequences, approximately 15% being singletons. The clonotype was recovered from a woman aged 25 to 39 with Graves' hyperthyroidism. The chain is built from TRBV12-3 or TRBV12-4 and TRBJ2-3; D remains unclear. Sequenced input: blood. CDR3 amino acids: CASSFRALGTDTQYF. The DNA of the CDR3 is TGTGCCAGCAGTTTTAGGGCTTTGGGCACAGATACGCAGTATTTT.